Listed below are T cell receptor beta chains from one sample, sequenced in a study of graft-versus-host responses after intestinal transplantation. Produced via immunoSEQ multiplex PCR; TCRdb's table is partial and in-frame only. Counted here are tens of thousands of clones, about 90% occurring once; the ten biggest clones make up roughly 6%. The source was PBMCs, collected more than 650 days after intestinal transplant. Receptors were obtained from a human patient who received an intestinal transplant, so some T cells may come from the graft donor. CDR3s include the opening cysteine and the closing phenylalanine or tryptophan. Each record gives: V gene, D gene, clone size, J gene, CDR3 protein, CDR3 DNA. A D gene is named only where the DNA matches it firmly. Clone size, where shown, is once, few, many, or a class for clones that have expanded.

V: TRBV7-2
D: TRBD1
size: .
J: TRBJ2-3
CDR3: CASRPGQIVSTDTQYF
DNA: TGTGCCAGCAGACCGGGACAGATCGTCAGCACAGATACGCAGTATTTT

V: TRBV9
D: TRBD1
size: once
J: TRBJ2-1
CDR3: CASSSVRDRGRDEQFF
DNA: TGTGCCAGCAGCTCCGTCCGGGACAGGGGGCGGGATGAGCAGTTCTTC

V: TRBV27
D: .
size: .
J: TRBJ2-5
CDR3: CASSFPGEETQYF
DNA: TGTGCCAGCAGTTTCCCGGGGGAAGAGACCCAGTACTTC

V: TRBV7-9
D: TRBD1
size: .
J: TRBJ1-2
CDR3: CASSLVGQVGYGYTF
DNA: TGTGCCAGCAGCTTAGTCGGACAGGTCGGCTATGGCTACACCTTC

V: TRBV30
D: .
size: .
J: TRBJ2-2
CDR3: CAWSVNAGELFF
DNA: TGTGCCTGGAGTGTAAACGCCGGGGAGCTGTTTTTT

V: TRBV7-6
D: TRBD2
size: .
J: TRBJ2-3
CDR3: CASSLRSSGGSVTDTQYF
DNA: TGTGCCAGCAGCTTACGCTCTAGCGGGGGTTCTGTAACAGATACGCAGTATTTT

V: TRBV12-2
D: .
size: once
J: TRBJ1-1
CDR3: CASRKGDGPNTEAFF
DNA: TGTGCAAGTCGCAAGGGTGATGGACCCAACACTGAAGCTTTCTTT

V: TRBV19
D: .
size: once
J: TRBJ2-7
CDR3: CASSIDSSYEQYF
DNA: TGTGCCAGTAGTATCGACAGTTCCTACGAGCAGTACTTC

V: TRBV30
D: .
size: .
J: TRBJ2-1
CDR3: CAWSVLWADEQFF
DNA: TGTGCCTGGAGTGTACTTTGGGCTGATGAGCAGTTCTTC

V: TRBV5-1
D: .
size: few
J: TRBJ2-3
CDR3: CASSMGETSTDTQYF
DNA: TGCGCCAGCAGCATGGGGGAGACTAGCACAGATACGCAGTATTTT

V: TRBV6-1
D: .
size: .
J: TRBJ1-6
CDR3: CASSEAPPLHF
DNA: TGTGCCAGCAGTGAAGCGCCACCCCTCCACTTT

V: TRBV30
D: .
size: few
J: TRBJ1-2
CDR3: CALARYTF
DNA: TGTGCCCTAGCCCGCTACACCTTC

V: TRBV21-1
D: .
size: .
J: TRBJ2-7
CDR3: CASSRALDRPAYEQYF
DNA: TGTGCCAGCAGCCGGGCCTTGGACAGACCCGCCTACGAGCAGTACTTC

V: TRBV7-2
D: TRBD2
size: .
J: TRBJ2-4
CDR3: CASSLGVAGGLAKNIQYF
DNA: TGTGCCAGCAGCTTAGGGGTAGCGGGGGGACTAGCCAAAAACATTCAGTACTTC

V: TRBV25-1
D: TRBD2
size: .
J: TRBJ2-3
CDR3: CASSEHLGERGTDTQYF
DNA: TGTGCCAGCAGTGAACACCTCGGGGAGCGGGGGACAGATACGCAGTATTTT

V: TRBV6-5
D: TRBD1
size: .
J: TRBJ1-2
CDR3: CASSSPDRVGYGYTF
DNA: TGTGCCAGCAGTTCTCCGGACAGGGTCGGCTATGGCTACACCTTC

V: TRBV19
D: .
size: .
J: TRBJ1-5
CDR3: CASSILRGPQHF
DNA: TGTGCCAGTAGTATCCTAAGGGGGCCCCAGCATTTT

V: TRBV5-4
D: .
size: .
J: TRBJ1-5
CDR3: CASSLDGNQPQHF
DNA: TGTGCCAGCAGCTTGGACGGGAATCAGCCCCAGCATTTT

V: TRBV10-2
D: .
size: .
J: TRBJ1-1
CDR3: CASIPPPDTEAFF
DNA: TGCGCCAGCATCCCCCCCCCGGACACTGAAGCTTTCTTT

V: TRBV7-2
D: TRBD2
size: .
J: TRBJ2-1
CDR3: CASSLTAGVPNEQFF
DNA: TGTGCCAGCAGCCTGACGGCGGGGGTCCCCAATGAGCAGTTCTTC

V: TRBV19
D: .
size: .
J: TRBJ1-1
CDR3: CASRDRGGTEAFF
DNA: TGTGCCAGTAGGGACCGCGGGGGCACTGAAGCTTTCTTT

V: TRBV7-9
D: TRBD2
size: .
J: TRBJ2-5
CDR3: CASSARTSGGRRETQYF
DNA: TGTGCCAGCAGCGCACGGACTAGCGGGGGGCGCAGAGAGACCCAGTACTTC

V: TRBV4-1
D: TRBD2
size: .
J: TRBJ2-5
CDR3: CASSLNSGGAGETQYF
DNA: TGCGCCAGCAGCCTCAATAGCGGGGGGGCGGGAGAGACCCAGTACTTC

V: TRBV29-1
D: .
size: .
J: TRBJ1-3
CDR3: CSVEGSVGATAGNTIYF
DNA: TGCAGCGTTGAAGGGTCAGTGGGCGCAACTGCTGGAAACACCATATATTTT

V: TRBV19
D: .
size: .
J: TRBJ1-1
CDR3: CASSSLVLNTEAFF
DNA: TGTGCCAGTAGTTCCCTTGTGCTGAACACTGAAGCTTTCTTT

V: TRBV25-1
D: .
size: .
J: TRBJ1-6
CDR3: CASGEDPLHF
DNA: TGTGCCAGCGGGGAGGATCCCCTCCACTTT